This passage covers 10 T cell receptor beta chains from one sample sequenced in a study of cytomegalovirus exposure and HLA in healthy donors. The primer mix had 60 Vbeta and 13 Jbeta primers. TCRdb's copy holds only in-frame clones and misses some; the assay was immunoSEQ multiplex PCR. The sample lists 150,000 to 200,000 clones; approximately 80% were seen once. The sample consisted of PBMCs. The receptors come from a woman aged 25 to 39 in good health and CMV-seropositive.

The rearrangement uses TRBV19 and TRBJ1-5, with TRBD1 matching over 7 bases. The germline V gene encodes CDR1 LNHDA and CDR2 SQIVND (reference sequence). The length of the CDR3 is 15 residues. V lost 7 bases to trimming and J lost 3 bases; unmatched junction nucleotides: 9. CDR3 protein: CASTKDRLDNQPQHF. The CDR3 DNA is TGTGCCAGTACCAAGGACAGGCTCGACAATCAGCCCCAGCATTTT.

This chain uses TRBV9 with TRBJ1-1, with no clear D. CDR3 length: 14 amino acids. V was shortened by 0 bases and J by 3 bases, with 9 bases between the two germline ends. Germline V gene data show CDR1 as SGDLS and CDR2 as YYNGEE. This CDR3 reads CASSVAWADTEAFF. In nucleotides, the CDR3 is TGTGCCAGCAGCGTAGCTTGGGCAGACACTGAAGCTTTCTTT. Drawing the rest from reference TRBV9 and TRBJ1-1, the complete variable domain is DSGVTQTPKHLITATGQRVTLRCSPRSGDLSVYWYQQSLDQGLQFLIQYYNGEERAKGNILERFSAQQFPDLHSELNLSSLELGDSALYFCASSVAWADTEAFFGQGTRLTVV.

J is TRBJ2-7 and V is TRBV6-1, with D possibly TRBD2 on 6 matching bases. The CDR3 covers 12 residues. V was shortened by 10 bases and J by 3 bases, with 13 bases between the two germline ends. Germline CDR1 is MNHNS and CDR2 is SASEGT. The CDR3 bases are TGTGCCACCCGCGAGACTAGCTACGAGCAGTACTTC. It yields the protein CATRETSYEQYF.

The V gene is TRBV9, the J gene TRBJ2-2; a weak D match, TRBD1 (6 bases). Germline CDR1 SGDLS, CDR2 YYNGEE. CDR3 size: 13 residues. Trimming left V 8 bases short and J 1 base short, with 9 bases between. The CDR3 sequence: CASQQGNTGELFF. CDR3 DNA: TGTGCCAGTCAACAGGGGAACACCGGGGAGCTGTTTTTT.

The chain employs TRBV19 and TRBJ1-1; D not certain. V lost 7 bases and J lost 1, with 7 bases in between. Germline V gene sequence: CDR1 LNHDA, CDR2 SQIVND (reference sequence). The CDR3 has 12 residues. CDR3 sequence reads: CASTLANTEAFF. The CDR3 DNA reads TGTGCCAGTACTTTAGCGAACACTGAAGCTTTCTTT.

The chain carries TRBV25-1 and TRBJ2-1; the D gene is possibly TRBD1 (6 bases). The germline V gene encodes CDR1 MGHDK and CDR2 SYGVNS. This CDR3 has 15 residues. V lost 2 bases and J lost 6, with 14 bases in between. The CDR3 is CASSEPREGGNEQFF. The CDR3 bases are TGTGCCAGCAGTGAACCGAGGGAAGGGGGCAATGAGCAGTTCTTC.

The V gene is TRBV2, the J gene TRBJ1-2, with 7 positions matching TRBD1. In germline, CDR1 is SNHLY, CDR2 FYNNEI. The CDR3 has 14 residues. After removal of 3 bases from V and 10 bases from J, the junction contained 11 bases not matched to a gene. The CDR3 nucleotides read TGTGCCAGCAGTGAGAGGACAGGCAGAAATACCTACACCTTC. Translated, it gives CASSERTGRNTYTF. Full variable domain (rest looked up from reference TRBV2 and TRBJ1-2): EPEVTQTPSHQVTQMGQEVILRCVPISNHLYFYWYRQILGQKVEFLVSFYNNEISEKSEIFDDQFSVERPDGSNFTLKIRSTKLEDSAMYFCASSERTGRNTYTFGSGTRLTVV.

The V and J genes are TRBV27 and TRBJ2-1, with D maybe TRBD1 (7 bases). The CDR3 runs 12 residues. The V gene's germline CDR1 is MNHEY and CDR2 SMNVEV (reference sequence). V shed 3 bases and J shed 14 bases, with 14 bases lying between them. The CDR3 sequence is CASSFQGGAEFF. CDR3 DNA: TGTGCCAGCAGTTTCCAGGGGGGCGCGGAGTTCTTC.

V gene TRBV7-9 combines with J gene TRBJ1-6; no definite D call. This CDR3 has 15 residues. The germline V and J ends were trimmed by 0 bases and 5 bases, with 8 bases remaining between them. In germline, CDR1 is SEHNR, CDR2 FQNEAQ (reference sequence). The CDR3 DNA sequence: TGTGCCAGCAGCTTAGCCTTGAGGGATAATTCACCCCTCCACTTT. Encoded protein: CASSLALRDNSPLHF.

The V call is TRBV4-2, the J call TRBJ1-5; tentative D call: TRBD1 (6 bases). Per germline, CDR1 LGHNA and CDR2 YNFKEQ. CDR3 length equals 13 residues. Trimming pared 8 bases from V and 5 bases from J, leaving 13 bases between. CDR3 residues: CASGFSGDQPQHF. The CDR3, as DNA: TGTGCCAGCGGATTCTCAGGGGATCAGCCCCAGCATTTT.